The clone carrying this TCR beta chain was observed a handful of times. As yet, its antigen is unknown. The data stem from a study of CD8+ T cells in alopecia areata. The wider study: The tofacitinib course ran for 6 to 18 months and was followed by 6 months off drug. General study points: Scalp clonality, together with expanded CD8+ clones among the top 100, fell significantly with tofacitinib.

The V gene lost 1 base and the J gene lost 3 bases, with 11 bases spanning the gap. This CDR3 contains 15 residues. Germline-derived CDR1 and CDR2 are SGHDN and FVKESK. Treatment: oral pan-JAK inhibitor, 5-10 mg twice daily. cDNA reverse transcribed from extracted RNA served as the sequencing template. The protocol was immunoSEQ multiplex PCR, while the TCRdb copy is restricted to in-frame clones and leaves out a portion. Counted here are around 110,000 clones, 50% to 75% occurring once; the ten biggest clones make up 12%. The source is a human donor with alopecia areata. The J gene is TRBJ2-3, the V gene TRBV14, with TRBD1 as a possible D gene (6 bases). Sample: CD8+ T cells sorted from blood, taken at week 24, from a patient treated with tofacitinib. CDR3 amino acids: CASSQGSGVTDTQYF. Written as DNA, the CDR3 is TGTGCCAGCAGCCAAGGGTCAGGGGTGACAGATACGCAGTATTTT. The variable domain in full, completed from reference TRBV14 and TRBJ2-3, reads EAGVTQFPSHSVIEKGQTVTLRCDPISGHDNLYWYRRVMGKEIKFLLHFVKESKQDESGMPNNRFLAERTGGTYSTLKVQPAELEDSGVYFCASSQGSGVTDTQYFGPGTRLTVL.